A single T cell receptor (beta chain) is shown here with its context. This entry is derived from a study of radiation and T cells in renal cell carcinoma. The time point denotes: baseline pretreatment blood. Sample treatment: 15 Gy SBRT to primary tumor, nephrectomy 4 weeks later. Clones were sequenced by immunoSEQ multiplex PCR, and TCRdb holds only the in-frame ones, with some missing. This table has approximately 140,000 clones, around four fifths appearing once. CDR1 is MNHEY and CDR2 is SMNVEV in the germline V gene (reference sequence). This CDR3 comprises 14 residues. J gave up 9 bases and V 3 bases, and 3 bases lay outside the gene matches.

The sequence was collected from a woman aged 50 to 65 with renal cell carcinoma. The sample consisted of blood, taken from a patient whose treatment included radiotherapy and nephrectomy. The chain couples TRBV27 to TRBJ2-1, with 12 bases aligning to TRBD2. The CDR3 region is CASSFASGGVEQFF. In DNA, the CDR3 is TGTGCCAGCAGTTTTGCTAGCGGGGGGGTTGAGCAGTTCTTC.